This paragraph covers one T cell receptor beta chain sequence. Its target is unknown. The sample is drawn from a study of shared clonotypes between healthy human individuals. Study conclusions and caveats: Since donors were few, the genetic and exposure-history diversity represented was limited.

At deep level, the assay was performed. How the authors handled the data: In the immunoSEQ data, sequences were junction-only and lacked quality scores, so filtering differed. Only in-frame clones appear in the TCRdb table, and some are missing; sequencing was by immunoSEQ multiplex PCR. D and trimming were read from the DNA, whereas the V and J calls and clone size are those reported in that table. The repertoire holds about half a million clones, with around 80% as singletons. What was sequenced was PBMCs. This clonotype was sampled from a middle-aged woman in good health. Some clones in this sample may be carry-over from other donors' samples.

CDR3 DNA sequence: TGTGCCAGCAGCTCCGGACTAGCCTCAGATACGCAGTATTTT. Protein sequence: CASSSGLASDTQYF. V and J are TRBV7-9 and TRBJ2-3, with 8 bases that match TRBD2. Trimming removed 4 bases from V and 4 bases from J; junction bases left unmatched: 4. CDR3 length: 14 amino acids. The germline V gene has CDR1 SEHNR and CDR2 FQNEAQ (reference sequence).